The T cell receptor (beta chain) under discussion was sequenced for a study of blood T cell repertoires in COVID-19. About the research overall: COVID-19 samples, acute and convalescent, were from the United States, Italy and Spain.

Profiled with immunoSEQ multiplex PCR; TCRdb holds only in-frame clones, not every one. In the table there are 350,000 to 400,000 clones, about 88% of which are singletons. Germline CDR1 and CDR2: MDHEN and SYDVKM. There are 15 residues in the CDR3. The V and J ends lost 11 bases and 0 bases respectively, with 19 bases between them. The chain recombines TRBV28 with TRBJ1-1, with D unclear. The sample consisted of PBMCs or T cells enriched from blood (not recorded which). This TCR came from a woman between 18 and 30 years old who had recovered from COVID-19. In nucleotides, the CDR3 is TGTGCCGTACTGGGGAGAGGAGTGATGAACACTGAAGCTTTCTTT. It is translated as CAVLGRGVMNTEAFF.